This TCR beta chain was sequenced in a study of cytomegalovirus exposure and HLA in healthy donors. Findings and caveats of the study: The tendency of first-cohort TCR clusters to co-occur in the approximately 110 validation repertoires was the finding of a later analysis. CMV antigen specificity was confirmed in vitro for three CMV-associated chains. The classifier reportedly diagnosed cytomegalovirus status with high specificity and sensitivity. The study flagged around 160 TCR beta chains as cytomegalovirus-associated.

V lost 3 bases to trimming and J lost 3 bases; unmatched junction nucleotides: 6. The length of the CDR3 is 17 residues. CDR1 is SGHRS, CDR2 YFSETQ, per germline. With regard to this clone: The antigen is not known.

TCRdb's table, derived via immunoSEQ multiplex PCR, lists solely in-frame clones and lacks some. The sample lists 250,000 or so clones; around 87% were seen once. Sequenced material: PBMCs. This clonotype was obtained from a woman in her late teens or twenties in good health and CMV-seronegative. This chain links TRBV5-1 with TRBJ2-3; 14 nucleotides align to TRBD2. CDR3 DNA: TGCGCCAGCAGCTCGGTAGGGACTAGCGGGGGAACAGATACGCAGTATTTT. Translated: CASSSVGTSGGTDTQYF.